This T cell receptor (beta chain) is drawn from a study of shared clonotypes between healthy human individuals. General study findings and limits: Enrolling few donors narrowed the genetic and exposure-history diversity that was represented.

The CD4+ fraction was divided into a CD45RA+ naive subset and a CD45RA-negative memory subset. The data were produced by immunoSEQ multiplex PCR, yet TCRdb's version contains in-frame clones alone and is incomplete. The sample lists some 1.4 million clones; approximately 96% were seen once. Trimming removed 6 bases at V and 6 bases at J, with 15 bases between. The germline CDR1 and CDR2 sequences are SNHLY and FYNNEI. The CDR3 consists of 14 residues. Of note for this clone: Its specificity is unknown.

V gene TRBV2 combines with J gene TRBJ2-1; perhaps TRBD1 as D (5 bases). Sequencing used naive CD4+ T cells sorted from blood. Sample subset: CD45RA+ positively selected. This sequence was found in a man between 25 and 39 years old in good health. CDR3 sequence reads: CASSQPVDSNEQFF. Written as DNA, the CDR3 is TGTGCCAGCAGCCAACCCGTTGACAGCAATGAGCAGTTCTTC.